This TCR beta chain is from a study of cytomegalovirus exposure and HLA in healthy donors (dated by TCRdb to the late 2010s). Context from the whole study: According to an earlier analysis of 587 of the donors, 150 million to 200 million T cells yielded some 110 million unique TCR beta sequences and approximately 280 Gb of sequence data. Approximately 300 gigabases of sequencing data and 78 million or so unique TCR sequences were included in an early release covering around 600 HLA-typed donors. Of the 300 to 500 genotyped donors, roughly 80% were placed in the genetic ancestry cluster associated with self-reported Caucasian donors. The study was designed to test whether signatures of past pathogen exposure could be identified by cataloging public T cell receptors. The study profiled the T cell repertoires of hundreds of subjects by immunosequencing and related them to cytomegalovirus serostatus. Besides the first cohort of roughly 660 subjects, a separate validation cohort made up of about 120 different subjects was used. High-throughput TCR immunosequencing, statistical association of individual TCRs with disease status, and machine learning were combined to predict cytomegalovirus infection status. A later analysis re-analyzed previously published TCR beta repertoires from approximately 700 donors and added high-resolution HLA genotyping to study TCR occurrence patterns. In the later analysis, no new phenotypic data were used to find candidate immune exposures; instead, reliance was placed on TCR beta sequences and their occurrence across donors. An earlier analysis of fewer than 750 of the donors used high-throughput TCR beta sequencing to judge whether each TCR beta V gene segment behaved as functional or pseudogenic. Alongside the repertoire data, information on donor age, sex, ethnicity and CMV serostatus was compiled. A later genetic analysis took genome-wide SNP genotypes for about 55% of the 666 donors and used that subset as a discovery cohort. All discovery cohort repertoires had been generated on a single sequencing platform. Class I and class II HLA loci were covered by the typing at four-digit resolution. The number of donors typed differed by locus, with roughly 629-640 for A, B, C, DRB1 and DQB1, more than 500 for DQA1, 600 to 610 for DPA1, and around 450 for DPB1. Roughly 5 DR-DQ haplotypes were treated as single units for association and clustering because of strong linkage in the cohort. Among 350 to 400 genotyped donors of the cohort, an average of approximately 250,000 unique TCR beta nucleotide sequences were sequenced per donor, around 20% of them non-productive.

General study outcomes and caveats: Most TCR sequences were observed very rarely across donors, whereas some public TCRs were present in many individuals. For the cohort, immune exposure information was limited to CMV serostatus. According to a later analysis, most CMV-associated TCR beta chains appeared to be HLA-restricted, and the HLA associations seemed to be driven largely by CMV exposure. Because counts were too low, roughly 16 rarely observed V segments, including chromosome 9 orphons, were left out of the earlier analysis of 587 of the donors. A cluster of highly shared sequence variants was judged likely to represent a technical artifact of the sequencing pipeline. Broadly in line with IMGT annotations, most TCR beta V segments showed up in productive rearrangements about 87% or about 30% of the time in an earlier analysis of about 500 of the donors. According to a later analysis, parvovirus B19, influenza, CMV and Epstein-Barr virus appeared linked to several top co-occurrence clusters. It was suggested by the authors that the approach could potentially be generalized to other disease states and immunological phenotypes. A later genetic analysis associated a missense DCLRE1C variant with V-gene and J-gene trimming of TCR beta chains, and an independent cohort replicated the association. Some IMGT-functional V segments, including TRBV6-2 and TRBV6-3, could not be distinguished by the 87-base-pair reads and were therefore excluded. According to a later analysis, TCR association rates differed among HLA loci, with DRB1 alleles showing the most associated TCRs and HLA-C alleles showing the fewest. A further reported finding was that TCR beta sequences accurately predicted the HLA-A and HLA-B alleles for most subjects in the first cohort. In a later genetic analysis, fewer N-insertions in productive TCRs were reported among donors in an Asian-associated ancestry cluster than the roughly 700-donor mean. The cohort was sequenced for TCR beta chains only, and without alpha or paired-chain data the features that could be detected were limited. When HLA alleles, especially DR and DQ, strongly co-occurred, attributing TCR associations to individual alleles was difficult. A total of 150 to 200 TCR beta chains were listed by the study as associated with cytomegalovirus. Because HLA typing was missing for some donors at each locus, association tests included only the typed subset. The presence/absence analyses assumed that sequencing depth was roughly uniform across donors, and that assumption may not be true. The classifier was reported to diagnose cytomegalovirus status with high specificity and sensitivity in both the original and validation cohorts. Linkage disequilibrium might explain the correlated functional status among segregating V segments, but an unknown experimental factor could not be ruled out. A later analysis found that HLA-associated TCR beta chains were more clonally expanded and had lower generation probabilities than equally common non-associated chains. Specific HLA alleles were associated with over 15,000 TCR beta sequences at a false discovery rate of 0.05 in a later analysis. A few of the identified cytomegalovirus-associated TCR beta chains were confirmed in vitro to be specific for cytomegalovirus antigens.

The germline V gene specifies MNHNS as CDR1 and SASEGT as CDR2. V ends up 4 bases short and J 4 bases short, with an unmatched junction base count of 7. There are 14 amino acids in the CDR3, from cysteine to phenylalanine inclusive. The CDR3 DNA has 42 bases and is translated from base 1. As to this clone: The specificity of this receptor is unknown. No base qualities exist here, and no much larger clone lies one base off it.

Receptor amplification or capture employed the immunoSEQ multiplex PCR assay. For the multiplex PCR, a mixture combining 60 forward primers for TCR Vbeta segments and 13 reverse primers for TCR Jbeta segments was used. The CDR3 region of rearranged TCR beta genes was amplified from genomic DNA by a multiplex PCR assay. The Illumina HiSeq System was used to sequence the amplified TCR beta libraries as 87-base-pair reads. As for how the authors treated the data: In a later analysis, tens of millions of unique TCR beta chains were counted across the approximately 640 repertoires, and roughly 11 million of these chains were shared by at least two donors. Raw reads were error-corrected and collapsed into unique sequences with a nearest-neighbor algorithm that merged closely related sequences to remove PCR and sequencing errors. V, D and J gene segments were assigned by aligning CDR3 sequences to IMGT reference sequences. For a sequence to be retained, a match of at least six nucleotides was required to both a V gene segment and a J gene segment. A rearrangement was called productive if the CDR3 had no stop codons and remained in frame with V and J, and every other rearrangement was called non-productive. Following IMGT convention, CDR3 was defined as the stretch from the second conserved V-encoded cysteine to the conserved J-encoded phenylalanine. In an earlier analysis of 550 to 650 of the donors, sequences lacking an unambiguous match to a single V gene segment were excluded. In an earlier analysis of 587 of the donors, a V segment was called functional when productive rearrangements were above 56.7%, and segregating when the standard deviation between donors exceeded 5%. A statistical classification framework was built to diagnose cytomegalovirus status from the catalog of TCR beta chain sequences. In a later analysis, V and J genes were assigned by comparing TCR nucleotide sequences against IMGT/GENE-DB human TR gene sequences. In a later analysis, CDR3 sequences and most-parsimonious VDJ recombination scenarios were assigned using the TCRdist pipeline. In a later analysis, each TCR beta chain was defined by its CDR3 amino acid sequence together with its V-gene family, and reads without a unique V-gene family were excluded. A later analysis removed nearly 600 highly shared, low-generation-probability nucleotide sequences to deal with suspected cross-contamination and a sequencing artifact. In a later analysis, a clonal expansion index for each public chain was calculated from normalized within-repertoire ranks of inferred template counts. In a later analysis, generation probabilities were computed using a VDJ recombination model fitted to out-of-frame rearrangements, and the results were checked against IGoR. A later analysis scored TCR-TCR, TCR-HLA and TCR-CMV co-occurrence with hypergeometric tests, applying a repertoire-size bias correction to TCR pairs. A later analysis estimated false discovery rates by permuting HLA or CMV assignments 20 times. In a later analysis, co-occurring TCRs were grouped with DBSCAN, and TCRdist sequence similarity was added when clustering was performed within HLA-allele-positive subsets. Co-occurrence clustering excluded repertoires with fewer than 30,000 or more than 120,000 public chains, plus five with anomalous nucleotide sharing. TCRdb obtained this table from immuneACCESS and retained in-frame rearrangements with V and J assigned. These tables miss some clones; where compared with another copy, unresolved V genes account for less than half of the shortfall, and the remainder is unexplained. D and trimming come from the DNA, and the V and J calls and clone size come from that table. The sample table records 65,000 to 90,000 clones; over 70% of these occur just once. Of the sample, roughly an eighth is held by the ten largest clones.

The cohort consisted of 600 to 750 healthy bone marrow donors. At the time of sampling, all cohort members were nominally healthy, though unrecorded immune exposures were likely present. The donor tested CMV seronegative and was one of the 352 seronegative cohort members. A peripheral blood sample was collected from each donor, and TCR beta sequencing was performed on peripheral blood mononuclear cells. Genomic DNA extraction from the blood cell samples was performed with the Qiagen DNeasy Blood Extraction Kit. The chain links TRBV6-1 with TRBJ2-7; 7 of the junction bases match TRBD1. The material sequenced was PBMCs. The receptor comes from a man between 65 and 79 years old in good health and CMV-seronegative. The CDR3 reads CASSGRRDSYEQYF. The nucleotide sequence is TGTGCCAGCAGTGGACGCCGGGACAGTTACGAGCAGTACTTC.